The T cell receptor (beta chain) described here comes from a study of blood T cells in healthy people across ages. Extraction yielded at least 6 micrograms of total RNA per sample. Study conclusions and caveats: The long-lived group displayed more naive CD4+ cells, plus higher diversity, than the aged donors did. Across the age range, TCR beta diversity per million T cells fell in a roughly linear way.

This clonotype was recorded at least ten times. What it recognizes is unknown. A second PCR, run for about 7 to 12 cycles, used a sample-barcoded 5' primer plus a J-beta primer mix. Tagging of each cDNA molecule was performed by a template-switch adaptor with 12 random nucleotides. Via MiXCR, TCRdb re-called the 5' RACE reads, giving one row per CDR3 protein. Of more than 650,000 distinct CDR3 sequences in the sample, about 20% were seen once. The TCR originated in a man in his 70s in good health. The sample taken for sequencing was blood.

The CDR3 DNA is TGTGCCAGCAGCAGGGGACAGGGAGTTGAAAAACTGTTTTTT. It specifies CASSRGQGVEKLFF. The chain joins TRBV7-9 to TRBJ1-4; 9 bases map to TRBD1. Germline lookup yields CDR1 SEHNR and CDR2 FQNEAQ (reference sequence). The CDR3 extends over 14 amino acids. Germline trimming cut 5 bases from V and 7 bases from J; bases unmatched to any gene: 5. Looking up the rest from reference TRBV7-9 and TRBJ1-4 gives the full variable domain: DTGVSQNPRHKITKRGQNVTFRCDPISEHNRLYWYRQTLGQGPEFLTYFQNEAQLEKSRLLSDRFSAERPKGSFSTLEIQRTEQGDSAMYLCASSRGQGVEKLFFGSGTQLSVL.